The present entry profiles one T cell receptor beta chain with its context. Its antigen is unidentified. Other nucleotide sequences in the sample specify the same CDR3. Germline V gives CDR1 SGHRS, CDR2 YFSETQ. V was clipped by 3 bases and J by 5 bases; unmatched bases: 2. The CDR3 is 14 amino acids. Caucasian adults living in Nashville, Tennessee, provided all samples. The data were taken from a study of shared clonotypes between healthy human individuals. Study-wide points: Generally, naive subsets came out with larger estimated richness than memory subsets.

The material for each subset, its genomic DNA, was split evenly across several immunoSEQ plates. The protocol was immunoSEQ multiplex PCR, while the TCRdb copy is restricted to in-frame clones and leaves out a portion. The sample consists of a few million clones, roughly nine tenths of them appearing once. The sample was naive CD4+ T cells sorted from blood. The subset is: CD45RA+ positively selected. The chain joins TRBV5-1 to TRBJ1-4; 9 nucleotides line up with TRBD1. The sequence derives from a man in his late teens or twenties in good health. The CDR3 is CASSSGTGNEKLFF. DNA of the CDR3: TGCGCCAGCAGCTCAGGGACAGGGAATGAAAAACTGTTTTTT.